This is a list of T cell receptor beta chains from one sample in a study of cytomegalovirus exposure and HLA in healthy donors. Profiling relied on immunoSEQ multiplex PCR, and the TCRdb table lists in-frame clones only, not all of them. The sample records about 120,000 clones, around 80% being singletons. The sequenced sample consisted of PBMCs. These receptors were collected from a man aged 30-40 years in good health and CMV-seronegative. CDR3s include the opening cysteine and the closing phenylalanine or tryptophan. Each record gives: V gene, CDR3 protein.

v_gene: TRBV2
CDR3aa: CASSVSDTQYF

v_gene: TRBV9
CDR3aa: CASSVGGLGTADNSPLHF

v_gene: TRBV25-1
CDR3aa: CASSDAGGNEQFF

v_gene: TRBV11-3
CDR3aa: CASSFCRAGQPQHF

v_gene: TRBV6-1
CDR3aa: CASMWGANTGELFF

v_gene: TRBV5-5
CDR3aa: CASSSRPGQGWETQYF

v_gene: TRBV28
CDR3aa: CASSRPPRGTNTEAFF

v_gene: TRBV6-6
CDR3aa: CASSYSTLLNEQFF

v_gene: TRBV5-5
CDR3aa: CASSYGQGSPNEQFF

v_gene: TRBV28
CDR3aa: CASRRTAGYNEQFF

v_gene: TRBV7-2
CDR3aa: CASSLDRVATGELFF

v_gene: TRBV5-6
CDR3aa: CASSLNRLSNYGYTF

v_gene: TRBV6-5
CDR3aa: CASSSLGGGLGEQFF

v_gene: TRBV4-1
CDR3aa: CASSQYGGVYNSPLHF

v_gene: TRBV6-5
CDR3aa: CASSYSPSHEQYF

v_gene: TRBV27
CDR3aa: CASSFAGRGGYTF

v_gene: TRBV11-3
CDR3aa: CASSLRLGSGTGTYNEQFF

v_gene: TRBV28
CDR3aa: CASIGQGSHQPQHF

v_gene: TRBV4-3
CDR3aa: CASSQDRGGSQPQHF

v_gene: TRBV6-6
CDR3aa: CASSQHGGPVTGELFF

v_gene: TRBV7-2
CDR3aa: CASSLAAASGNTIYF

v_gene: TRBV19
CDR3aa: CASSPLWLAGGTSDEQFF

v_gene: TRBV28
CDR3aa: CASSFGRLTDGYTF

v_gene: TRBV9
CDR3aa: CASSADTGGTEAFF

v_gene: TRBV6-1
CDR3aa: CASSRGSGNTIYF

v_gene: TRBV29-1
CDR3aa: CSVEVRGLNTEAFF

v_gene: TRBV18
CDR3aa: CASSPLRGMDTEAFF

v_gene: TRBV19
CDR3aa: CASRWTGDEKLFF

v_gene: TRBV5-5
CDR3aa: CASSLGQHWTDGYTF

v_gene: TRBV7-6
CDR3aa: CASSPRRRGHYGYTF

v_gene: TRBV5-1
CDR3aa: CASSLGHLYTF

v_gene: TRBV7-9
CDR3aa: CASSPRISGTGTYGYTF

v_gene: TRBV28
CDR3aa: CASWGGLSSGNTIYF

v_gene: TRBV10-3
CDR3aa: CAAHSSGGYTDTQYF

v_gene: TRBV30
CDR3aa: CAWSTGTGGGETQYF

v_gene: TRBV6-1
CDR3aa: CASSETTGAKNSQYF

v_gene: TRBV29-1
CDR3aa: CSAGLAGYQETQYF

v_gene: TRBV27
CDR3aa: CASSFQGSGELFF

v_gene: TRBV30
CDR3aa: CAWSAGSTYEQYF

v_gene: TRBV11-2
CDR3aa: CASSQLAGGRTDTQYF

v_gene: TRBV6-5
CDR3aa: CASSGYRGFSAEQYF

v_gene: TRBV27
CDR3aa: CASSLSRTGEQYF

v_gene: TRBV19
CDR3aa: CASSPGQVSPGELFF

v_gene: TRBV27
CDR3aa: CASSSGSHGELFF

v_gene: TRBV30
CDR3aa: CAWIDRNTEAFF

v_gene: TRBV29-1
CDR3aa: CSVNVQGYEQYF

v_gene: TRBV27
CDR3aa: CASSLSPWLEQYF

v_gene: TRBV2
CDR3aa: CASSPITGFGYGYTF